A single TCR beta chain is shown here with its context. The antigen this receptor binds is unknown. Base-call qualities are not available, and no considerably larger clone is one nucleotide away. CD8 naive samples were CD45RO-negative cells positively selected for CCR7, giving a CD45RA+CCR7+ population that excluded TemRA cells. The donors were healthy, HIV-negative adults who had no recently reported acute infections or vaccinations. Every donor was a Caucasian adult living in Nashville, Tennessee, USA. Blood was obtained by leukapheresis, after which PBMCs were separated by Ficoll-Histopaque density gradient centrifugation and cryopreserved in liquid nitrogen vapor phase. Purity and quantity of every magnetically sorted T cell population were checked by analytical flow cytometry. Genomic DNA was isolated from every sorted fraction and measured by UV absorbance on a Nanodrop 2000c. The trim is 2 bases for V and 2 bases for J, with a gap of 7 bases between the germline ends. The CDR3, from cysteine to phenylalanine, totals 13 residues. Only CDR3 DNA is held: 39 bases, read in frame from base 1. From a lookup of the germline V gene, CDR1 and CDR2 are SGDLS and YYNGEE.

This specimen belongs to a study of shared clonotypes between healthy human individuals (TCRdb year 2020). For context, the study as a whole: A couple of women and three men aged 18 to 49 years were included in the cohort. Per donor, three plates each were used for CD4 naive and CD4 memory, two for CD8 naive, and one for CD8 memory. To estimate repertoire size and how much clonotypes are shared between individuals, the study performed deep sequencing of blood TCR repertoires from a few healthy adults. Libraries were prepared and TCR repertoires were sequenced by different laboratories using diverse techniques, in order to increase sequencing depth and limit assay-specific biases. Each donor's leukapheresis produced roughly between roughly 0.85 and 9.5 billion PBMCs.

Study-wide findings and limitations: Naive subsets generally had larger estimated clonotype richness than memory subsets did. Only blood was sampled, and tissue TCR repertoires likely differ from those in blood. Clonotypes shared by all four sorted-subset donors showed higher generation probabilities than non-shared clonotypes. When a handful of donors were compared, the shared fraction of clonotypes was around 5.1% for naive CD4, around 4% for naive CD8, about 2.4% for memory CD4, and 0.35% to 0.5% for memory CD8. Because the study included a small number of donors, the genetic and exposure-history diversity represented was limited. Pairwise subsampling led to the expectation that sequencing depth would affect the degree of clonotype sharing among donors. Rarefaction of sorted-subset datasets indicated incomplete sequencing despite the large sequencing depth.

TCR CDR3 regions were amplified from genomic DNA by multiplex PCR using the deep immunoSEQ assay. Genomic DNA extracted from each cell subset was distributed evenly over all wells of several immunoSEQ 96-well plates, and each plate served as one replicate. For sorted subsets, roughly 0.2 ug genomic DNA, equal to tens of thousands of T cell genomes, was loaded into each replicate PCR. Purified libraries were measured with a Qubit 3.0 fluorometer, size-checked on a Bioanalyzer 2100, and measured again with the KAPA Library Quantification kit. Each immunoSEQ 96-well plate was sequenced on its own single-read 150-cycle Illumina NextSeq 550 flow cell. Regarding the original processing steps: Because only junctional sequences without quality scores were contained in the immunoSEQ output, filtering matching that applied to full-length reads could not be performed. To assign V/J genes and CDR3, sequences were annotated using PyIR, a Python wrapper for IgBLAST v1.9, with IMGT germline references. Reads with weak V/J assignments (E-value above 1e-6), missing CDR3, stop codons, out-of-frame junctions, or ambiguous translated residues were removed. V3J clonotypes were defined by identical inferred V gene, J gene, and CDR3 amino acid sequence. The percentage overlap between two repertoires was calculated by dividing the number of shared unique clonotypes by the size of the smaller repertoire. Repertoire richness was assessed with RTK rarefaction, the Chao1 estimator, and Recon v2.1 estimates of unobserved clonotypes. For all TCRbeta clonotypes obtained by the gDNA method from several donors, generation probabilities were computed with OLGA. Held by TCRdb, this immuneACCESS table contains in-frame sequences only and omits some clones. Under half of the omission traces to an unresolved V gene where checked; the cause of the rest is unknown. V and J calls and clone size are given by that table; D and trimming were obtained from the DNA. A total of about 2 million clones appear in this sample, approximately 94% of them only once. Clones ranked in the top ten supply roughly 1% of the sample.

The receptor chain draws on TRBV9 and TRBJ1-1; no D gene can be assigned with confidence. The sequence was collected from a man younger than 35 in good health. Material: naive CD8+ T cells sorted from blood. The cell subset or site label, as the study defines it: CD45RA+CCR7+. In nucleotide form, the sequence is TGTGCCAGCAGCGTGATGGACAACACTGAAGCTTTCTTT. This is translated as CASSVMDNTEAFF.